The 14 T cell receptor beta chains reported below all come from one sample, sequenced in a study of Graves' ophthalmopathy and Graves' hyperthyroidism. The sequenced template was RNA, covering the TCR beta CDR3 region. HTBI-primed RT-PCR formed the first round, and a multiplex PCR formed the second. TCRdb processed the multiplex PCR reads anew with MiXCR; each CDR3 protein has one entry. The data show about 240,000 distinct CDR3 sequences, with less than 55% seen just once and around half held by the top ten. Sequencing input: peripheral blood. These receptor sequences come from an adult man with Graves' ophthalmopathy.

V is TRBV9 and J is TRBJ2-7; D gene ambiguous. The CDR3 sequence is 17 residues long. Germline values: CDR1 SGDLS, CDR2 YYNGEE. Trimming removed 5 bases from V and 0 bases from J, with 21 bases in between. The CDR3 DNA reads TGTGCCAGCAGTTTATTGGCTATCCCTCCGAGCTCCTACGAGCAGTACTTC. Protein product: CASSLLAIPPSSYEQYF.

The chain has TRBV7-8 and TRBJ1-1, with 7 bases fitting TRBD1. The CDR3 covers 11 residues. After removal of 9 bases from V and 12 bases from J, the junction contained 10 bases not matched to a gene. In germline, CDR1 is SGHVS, CDR2 FQNEAQ. CDR3 protein: CASPRGQWPFF. CDR3 nucleotides: TGTGCCAGTCCAAGGGGACAGTGGCCTTTCTTT.

The chain combines TRBV2 with TRBJ2-7, with 10 bases lining up with TRBD2. This CDR3 contains 15 residues. Germline-derived CDR1 and CDR2 are SNHLY and FYNNEI. V lost 6 bases and J lost 2; bases outside the gene matches: 7. The CDR3 sequence: CASRGGLAATYEQYF. Written as DNA, the CDR3 is TGTGCCAGCAGGGGTGGACTAGCGGCAACCTACGAGCAGTACTTC.

The rearrangement joins TRBV9 to TRBJ1-6; 7 bases align to TRBD1. The CDR3 is 14 residues long. Germline-derived CDR1 and CDR2 are SGDLS and YYNGEE. J lost 9 bases, V lost 4 bases, and 7 bases had no gene match. The CDR3 nucleotides read TGTGCCAGCAGCACCCGACAGGGAGGTTCACCCCTCCACTTT. Its protein is CASSTRQGGSPLHF.

V and J are TRBV29-1 and TRBJ2-7; 7 bases fit TRBD1. J gave up 5 bases and V 3 bases, and 19 bases lay outside the gene matches. Germline assignment: CDR1 SQVTM and CDR2 ANQGSEA. The CDR3 sequence is 17 residues long. The CDR3 loop is CSVDDIGLTGSNHEQYF. CDR3 nucleotides: TGCAGCGTTGACGATATCGGTTTGACAGGGTCAAACCACGAGCAGTACTTC.

As to this clonotype: An end of the junction does not agree with germline; a read error may underlie this. The V gene is TRBV20-1, the J gene TRBJ2-5; D is uncertain. Per the germline V gene, CDR1 is DFQATT and CDR2 is SNEGSKA (reference sequence). The CDR3 totals 9 residues. The DNA for the CDR3 is TGTGGACCCCGGGAGACCCAGTACTTC. This encodes CGPRETQYF.

In this sample, this clonotype turned up a few times. V is TRBV7-3 and J is TRBJ1-4; TRBD1 might be the D (5 bases). This CDR3 has 15 residues. V lost 3 bases and J lost 7, with 15 bases in between. Germline V CDR1 and CDR2: SGHTA, FQGTGA. CDR3 loop: CASSFPRGMGEKLFF. The CDR3 DNA reads TGTGCCAGCAGCTTTCCAAGGGGTATGGGTGAAAAACTGTTTTTT.

V gene TRBV24-1 combines with J gene TRBJ1-2; weak D call: TRBD1 (6 bases). Trimming removed 1 base at V and 2 bases at J, with 7 bases between. The CDR3 extends over 14 amino acids. In germline, CDR1 is KGHDR, CDR2 SFDVKD. The CDR3 coding sequence is TGTGCCACCAGTGATTTCACAGGGAACTATGGCTACACCTTC. Translation: CATSDFTGNYGYTF.

The rearrangement joins TRBV7-8 to TRBJ1-6; D is unresolved. The CDR3 has 16 amino acids. Trimming pared 1 base from V and 9 bases from J, leaving 16 bases between. Germline V lookup: CDR1 SGHVS, CDR2 FQNEAQ. CDR3 sequence (DNA): TGTGCCAGCAGCTTAGATGTTTACGGAATTGGTTCACCCCTCCACTTT. It codes for CASSLDVYGIGSPLHF.

This clonotype was seen only once. Since no conserved phenylalanine or tryptophan closes the CDR3, a read error is the likely cause. The gene calls are TRBV20-1 and TRBJ2-5; 10 nucleotides align to TRBD2. This CDR3 has 15 residues. The ends lost 6 bases at V and 2 bases at J; junction bases unmatched: 9. Germline values: CDR1 DFQATT, CDR2 SNEGSKA (reference sequence). The chain's CDR3 is CSARPAGGHQETQYL. DNA of the CDR3: TGCAGTGCCAGACCAGCGGGAGGGCATCAAGAGACCCAGTACCTC.

On this clonotype: An end of the junction does not agree with germline; a read error may underlie this. The chain has TRBV29-1 and TRBJ2-5; D may be TRBD1 or TRBD2 (6 bases each). CDR1 is SQVTM and CDR2 is ANQGSEA in the germline V gene. The CDR3 spans 13 residues. CDR3 protein: CAWSPGAVETQYF. In DNA, the CDR3 is TGTGCCTGGAGTCCGGGGGCAGTGGAGACCCAGTACTTC.

This clonotype was observed at least ten times. The V call is TRBV2, the J call TRBJ1-6; D gene ambiguous. The germline V and J ends were trimmed by 5 bases and 5 bases, with 4 bases remaining between them. Per the germline V gene, CDR1 is SNHLY and CDR2 is FYNNEI. This CDR3 is 12 amino acids long. The CDR3 loop is CASSQNNSPLHF. Here the CDR3 DNA reads TGTGCCAGCAGTCAGAATAATTCACCCCTCCACTTT.

The V call is TRBV19, the J call TRBJ1-5; D remains unclear. There are 13 residues in the CDR3. In germline, CDR1 is LNHDA, CDR2 SQIVND (reference sequence). V lost 6 bases and J lost 4, with 10 bases in between. In DNA, the CDR3 is TGTGCCAGTAGACCCCCCGGGAATCAGCCCCAGCATTTT. Translating it yields CASRPPGNQPQHF.

This clonotype has only a few counts. The CDR3 DNA sequence: TGTGCCAGCAGCCAAGATCGGCAGACCTACGAGCAGTACTTC. Protein: CASSQDRQTYEQYF. The V gene is TRBV4-2, the J gene TRBJ2-7; D remains unclear. V was cut by 0 bases and J by 2 bases, with 8 bases left in between. Germline values: CDR1 LGHNA, CDR2 YNFKEQ. The CDR3 contains 14 residues.